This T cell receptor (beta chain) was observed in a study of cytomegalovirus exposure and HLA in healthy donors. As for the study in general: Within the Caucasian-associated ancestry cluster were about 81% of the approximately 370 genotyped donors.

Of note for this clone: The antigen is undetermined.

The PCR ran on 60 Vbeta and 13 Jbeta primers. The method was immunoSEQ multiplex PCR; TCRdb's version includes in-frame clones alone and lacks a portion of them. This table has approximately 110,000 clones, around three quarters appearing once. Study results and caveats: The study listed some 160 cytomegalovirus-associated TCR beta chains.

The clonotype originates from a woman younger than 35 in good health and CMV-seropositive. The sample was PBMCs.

The CDR3 loop is CASSFLIGREYEQYF. DNA for the CDR3: TGCGCCAGCAGCTTCTTAATTGGGCGGGAGTACGAGCAGTACTTC. The chain recombines TRBV5-1 with TRBJ2-7; TRBD2 aligns across 7 bases. V lost 2 bases, J lost 4 bases, and 9 bases stayed unmatched. The CDR3 has 15 residues. The V gene's germline CDR1 is SGHRS and CDR2 YFSETQ.